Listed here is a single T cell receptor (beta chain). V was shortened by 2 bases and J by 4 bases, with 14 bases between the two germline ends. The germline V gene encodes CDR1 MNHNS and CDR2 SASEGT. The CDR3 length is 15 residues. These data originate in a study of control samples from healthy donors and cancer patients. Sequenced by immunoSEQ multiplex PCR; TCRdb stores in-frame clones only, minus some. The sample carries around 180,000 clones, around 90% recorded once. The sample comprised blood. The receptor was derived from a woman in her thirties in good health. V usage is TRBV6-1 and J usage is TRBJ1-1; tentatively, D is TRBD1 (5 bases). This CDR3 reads CASSELGGWITEAFF. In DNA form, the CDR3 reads TGTGCCAGCAGTGAATTGGGGGGTTGGATCACTGAAGCTTTCTTT.